The 16 T cell receptor beta chains below all came from one sample that was sequenced in a study of control samples from healthy donors and cancer patients. The repertoire was sequenced with immunoSEQ multiplex PCR; TCRdb's copy has only in-frame clones and lacks some. Of approximately 52,000 clones in the sample, approximately 91% are singletons; the top ten hold roughly 3.8%. Specimen: blood. The receptor set was obtained from a man in his fifties or sixties in good health.

This chain uses TRBV24-1 with TRBJ1-5, with no clear D. This CDR3 region has 12 residues. Germline V CDR1 and CDR2: KGHDR, SFDVKD. The V and J ends lost 4 bases and 6 bases respectively, with 6 bases between them. The chain's CDR3 is CATSERGQPQHF. DNA of the CDR3: TGTGCCACCAGTGAAAGAGGTCAGCCCCAGCATTTT.

The V call is TRBV20-1, the J call TRBJ2-3, with D possibly matching TRBD2 (5 bases). Looked up from germline, CDR1 is DFQATT and CDR2 is SNEGSKA (reference sequence). V lost 3 bases and J 0 bases, leaving 10 bases between the germline ends. The length of the CDR3 is 14 residues. DNA of the CDR3: TGCAGTGCTAGTTTTGGCGGGAGCACAGATACGCAGTATTTT. Protein sequence: CSASFGGSTDTQYF.

The chain joins TRBV27 to TRBJ2-2, with 11 bases aligning to TRBD2. Germline trimming cut 5 bases from V and 4 bases from J; bases unmatched to any gene: 12. The CDR3 has 18 residues. From germline, CDR1 is MNHEY and CDR2 SMNVEV (reference sequence). CDR3 amino acids: CASSPLAGGGRSTGELFF. In nucleotides, the CDR3 is TGTGCCAGCAGTCCTCTAGCGGGAGGTGGTCGGTCCACCGGGGAGCTGTTTTTT.

The rearrangement uses TRBV9 and TRBJ2-1; tentatively, D is TRBD2 (5 bases). From germline, CDR1 is SGDLS and CDR2 YYNGEE. The CDR3 has 17 residues. The V end lost 0 bases, the J end lost 0 bases, and 13 bases lay between the germline ends. In nucleotides, the CDR3 is TGTGCCAGCAGCGTAGATCTAGCCGATAGCTCCTACAATGAGCAGTTCTTC. Protein product: CASSVDLADSSYNEQFF.

The CDR3 spells CATSDGPGEKLFF. CDR3 DNA sequence: TGTGCCACCAGTGATGGACCCGGTGAAAAACTGTTTTTT. The rearrangement links TRBV24-1 to TRBJ1-4; D gene unclear. The CDR3 is made up of 13 amino acids. Germline V gene lookup returns CDR1 KGHDR and CDR2 SFDVKD. The V end lost 3 bases, the J end lost 7 bases, and 8 bases lay between the germline ends.

The V gene is TRBV28, the J gene TRBJ2-2, with a weak D call TRBD2 (5 bases). CDR3 size: 15 residues. Deletions cut 4 bases from V and 3 bases from J, with 12 bases between. Per the germline V gene, CDR1 is MDHEN and CDR2 is SYDVKM. CDR3 nucleotide sequence: TGTGCCAGCAGTTCTCGGCTAGCCGACACCGGGGAGCTGTTTTTT. Residues: CASSSRLADTGELFF.

In DNA, the CDR3 is TGTGCCAGCAGTCGAACTGCTAGCACAGATACGCAGTATTTT. Protein: CASSRTASTDTQYF. This chain connects TRBV7-9 to TRBJ2-3; D gene ambiguous. V was pared by 6 bases and J by 0 bases, with 10 bases between. Germline assignment: CDR1 SEHNR and CDR2 FQNEAQ (reference sequence). This CDR3 contains 14 residues. Using reference TRBV7-9 and TRBJ2-3 for the parts outside the CDR3, the full variable domain is DTGVSQNPRHKITKRGQNVTFRCDPISEHNRLYWYRQTLGQGPEFLTYFQNEAQLEKSRLLSDRFSAERPKGSFSTLEIQRTEQGDSAMYLCASSRTASTDTQYFGPGTRLTVL.

The chain links TRBV7-3 to TRBJ2-1, with D possibly TRBD2 on 7 matching bases. Germline CDR1 is SGHTA and CDR2 is FQGTGA. Between the trimmed V and J ends, which lost 5 bases and 7 bases, there was a span of 21 bases. This CDR3 region has 16 residues. This CDR3 is CASSPEGGVGPNEQFF. CDR3 nucleotide sequence: TGTGCCAGCAGCCCCGAGGGGGGGGTGGGCCCTAATGAGCAGTTCTTC.

This clone was found a few times. The chain employs TRBV12-3 or TRBV12-4 and TRBJ2-2; 11 nucleotides agree with TRBD1. This CDR3 has 12 residues. The V and J ends lost 6 bases and 15 bases, in that order; junction bases with no gene match: 6. The CDR3 loop is CASRGTGGMLFF. Written as DNA, the CDR3 is TGTGCCAGCAGGGGGACAGGGGGTATGTTGTTTTTT.

The J gene is TRBJ2-1, the V gene TRBV19; D unresolved. V shed 1 base and J shed 7 bases, with 5 bases lying between them. Germline V lookup: CDR1 LNHDA, CDR2 SQIVND (reference sequence). The CDR3 spans 12 residues. The DNA for the CDR3 is TGTGCCAGTAGTATAGGTAGAAATGAGCAGTTCTTC. Protein sequence: CASSIGRNEQFF.

This sequence joins TRBV2 and TRBJ1-4, with D tentatively TRBD1 (6 bases). V lost 3 bases and J lost 0, with 14 bases in between. In germline, CDR1 is SNHLY, CDR2 FYNNEI. This CDR3 region has 17 residues. The CDR3 sequence is CASSEGTGATTNEKLFF. CDR3 in DNA: TGTGCCAGCAGTGAGGGCACGGGGGCAACAACTAATGAAAAACTGTTTTTT. Supplemented by reference TRBV2 and TRBJ1-4, the full variable domain reads EPEVTQTPSHQVTQMGQEVILRCVPISNHLYFYWYRQILGQKVEFLVSFYNNEISEKSEIFDDQFSVERPDGSNFTLKIRSTKLEDSAMYFCASSEGTGATTNEKLFFGSGTQLSVL.

The rearrangement uses TRBV6-2 or TRBV6-3 and TRBJ2-7; D unclear. Trimming pared 0 bases from V and 3 bases from J, leaving 9 bases between. This CDR3 has 14 amino acids. The germline V gene has CDR1 MNHEY and CDR2 SVGEGT. CDR3 in DNA: TGTGCCAGCAGTTACTCGAGGACCGGCTACGAGCAGTACTTC. Translation gives CASSYSRTGYEQYF.

This clone appeared a few times. This rearrangement joins TRBV7-9 to TRBJ2-2; no firm D call. The CDR3 spans 16 residues. Trimming took off 8 bases at V and 1 base at J, with 17 bases between the two ends. Germline V CDR1 and CDR2: SEHNR, FQNEAQ (reference sequence). The CDR3: CASRPAVSLNTGELFF. The CDR3 nucleotides read TGTGCCAGCCGTCCGGCGGTCTCCCTGAACACCGGGGAGCTGTTTTTT.

This clone was seen more than once but under ten times. J is TRBJ1-1 and V is TRBV19; D uncertain. V gave up 5 bases and J gave up 2 bases, with 12 bases separating them. The CDR3 sequence is 14 residues long. Germline CDR1 LNHDA, CDR2 SQIVND (reference sequence). The CDR3 loop reads CASSRERSNTEAFF. CDR3 sequence (DNA): TGTGCCAGTAGTCGGGAACGCAGTAACACTGAAGCTTTCTTT.

The CDR3 here is CASRDRGASTDTQYF. CDR3 coding DNA: TGTGCCAGTAGGGACAGGGGGGCTAGCACAGATACGCAGTATTTT. The chain links TRBV19 to TRBJ2-3, with 10 bases that match TRBD1. The CDR3 has 15 residues. Germline V gives CDR1 LNHDA, CDR2 SQIVND (reference sequence). V lost 6 bases, J lost 0 bases, and 3 bases stayed unmatched.

The CDR3 sequence: CASSSRGWTGELFF. In nucleotides, the CDR3 is TGTGCCAGCAGCTCCCGGGGGTGGACGGGGGAGCTGTTTTTT. J is TRBJ2-2 and V is TRBV3-1 (or the pseudogene TRBV3-2); tentative D call: TRBD2 (6 bases). The CDR3 has 14 amino acids. Germline V gene lookup returns CDR1 LGHDT and CDR2 YNNKEL (reference sequence). V was clipped by 5 bases and J by 8 bases, with 15 bases between them.